The 19 T cell receptor beta chains below were found in one sample sequenced in a study of T-cell memory formation after mild COVID-19. TCRdb redid the calling of the 5' RACE reads with MiXCR, one entry per CDR3 protein. The sample includes 400,000 or so distinct CDR3 sequences, 20% of them seen just once. The specimen sequenced was PBMCs or a T cell subset sorted from them (not recorded which). These receptors originate from an adult woman who had mild COVID-19 (a few samples of this study predate the infection). Cell type and time point are not known.

This clonotype was counted between two and nine times. This chain joins TRBV20-1 and TRBJ2-7, with 10 nucleotides matching TRBD1. The germline V gene encodes CDR1 DFQATT and CDR2 SNEGSKA (reference sequence). J lost 2 bases, V lost 0 bases, and 7 bases had no gene match. The CDR3 runs to 16 residues. CDR3 protein: CSARDTRGQGTYEQYF. DNA of the CDR3: TGCAGTGCTAGAGACACTCGGGGACAGGGGACCTACGAGCAGTACTTC.

CDR3 amino acids: CASSQHRTVAKNIQYF. The CDR3, as DNA: TGTGCCAGCAGCCAGCACCGGACAGTAGCCAAAAACATTCAGTACTTC. The chain is built from TRBV11-3 and TRBJ2-4; D is perhaps TRBD1 (6 bases). Germline V gives CDR1 SGHNT, CDR2 YENEEA. CDR3 size: 16 residues. Trimming left V 5 bases short and J 0 bases short, with 14 bases between.

The gene calls are TRBV6-1 and TRBJ1-3, with TRBD1 identical over 9 bases. The CDR3 extends over 15 amino acids. Trimming took 4 bases from V and 4 from J; bases not matched to a gene: 5. Germline V gene sequence: CDR1 MNHNS, CDR2 SASEGT. The CDR3 sequence: CASSAGTGSGNTIYF. The CDR3 DNA reads TGTGCCAGCAGTGCCGGGACAGGGTCAGGAAACACCATATATTTT.

This clonotype was counted a few times. The chain carries TRBV24-1 and TRBJ2-1; 13 bases agree with TRBD2. The CDR3 extends over 17 amino acids. The V gene end was trimmed by 4 bases and the J gene end by 7 bases; junction bases not matched to a gene: 9. Looked up from germline, CDR1 is KGHDR and CDR2 is SFDVKD. CDR3 DNA: TGTGCCACCAGTGACCACAGGACTAGCGGGAGTGGTAATGAGCAGTTCTTC. Its translation is CATSDHRTSGSGNEQFF.

This clonotype came up a few times. This sequence joins TRBV24-1 and TRBJ2-5; a possible D gene is TRBD1 (6 bases). This CDR3 has 14 residues. The germline CDR1 and CDR2 sequences are KGHDR and SFDVKD. V was cut by 4 bases and J by 3 bases, with 11 bases left in between. The CDR3 protein is CATSDIRGKETQYF. The CDR3 DNA sequence: TGTGCCACCAGTGACATCAGGGGAAAAGAGACCCAGTACTTC.

In its sample, this clonotype was seen a few times. The CDR3 sequence: CASSLNEQPNTEAFF. The CDR3 nucleotides are TGTGCCAGCAGCTTAAACGAGCAGCCGAACACTGAAGCTTTCTTT. This chain links TRBV7-3 with TRBJ1-1; D not certain. The CDR3 spans 15 residues. Germline lookup yields CDR1 SGHTA and CDR2 FQGTGA. V lost 1 base and J 1 base, leaving 10 bases between the germline ends.

V is TRBV18 and J is TRBJ1-2; tentative D call: TRBD1 (6 bases). Germline V gene data show CDR1 as KGHSH and CDR2 as LQKENI. This CDR3 comprises 15 residues. Trimming took 0 bases from V and 2 from J, leaving 10 bases between them. The CDR3 loop is CASSPPGALNYGYTF. The CDR3 region has the DNA TGTGCCAGCTCACCACCGGGGGCCTTAAACTATGGCTACACCTTC.

In this sample, this clonotype turned up a few times. The gene calls are TRBV5-1 and TRBJ1-1, with 9 bases lining up with TRBD1. The CDR3 loop spans 16 amino acids. Trimming at V came to 4 bases and at J to 0 bases, leaving 7 bases not matched to a gene. Looked up from germline, CDR1 is SGHRS and CDR2 is YFSETQ. The CDR3 DNA follows: TGCGCCAGCAGCCCGGACAGGGGCGGTTTGAACACTGAAGCTTTCTTT. As protein: CASSPDRGGLNTEAFF.

The V gene is TRBV7-2, the J gene TRBJ1-6, with D uncertain. The germline V gene has CDR1 SGHTA and CDR2 FQGNSA. CDR3 size: 16 residues. Trimming cost V 5 bases and J 0 bases, with 11 bases left between them. The CDR3 region is CASSPARDSYNSPLHF. The CDR3 coding sequence is TGTGCCAGCAGCCCCGCCCGAGACTCCTATAATTCACCCCTCCACTTT.

J is TRBJ1-1 and V is TRBV11-2; no clear D gene. The CDR3 spans 13 residues. The germline gives CDR1 SGHAT, CDR2 FQNNGV. V was shortened by 1 base and J by 10 bases, with 13 bases between the two germline ends. This CDR3 reads CASSLAERTGAFF. Written as DNA, the CDR3 is TGTGCCAGCAGCTTAGCGGAGAGAACGGGAGCTTTCTTT.

This rearrangement joins TRBV30 to TRBJ1-2; 9 bases are a match to TRBD1. Unmatched junction bases numbered 9, after V lost 2 bases and J lost 5 bases. The CDR3 spans 15 residues. The germline V gene has CDR1 GTSNPN and CDR2 SVGIG (reference sequence). CDR3: CAWSTWTGVGYGYTF. For the CDR3, the DNA is TGTGCCTGGAGTACCTGGACAGGGGTTGGTTATGGCTACACCTTC.

The chain has TRBV9 and TRBJ2-5; D is unclear. Trimming stripped 0 bases from V and 5 bases from J, with 11 bases between. CDR1 SGDLS and CDR2 YYNGEE come from the germline V gene. This CDR3 is 14 amino acids long. The CDR3 spells CASSVEGNGETQYF. The CDR3 DNA is TGTGCCAGCAGCGTAGAAGGGAACGGGGAGACCCAGTACTTC. The complete variable domain, with remaining parts taken from reference TRBV9 and TRBJ2-5, reads DSGVTQTPKHLITATGQRVTLRCSPRSGDLSVYWYQQSLDQGLQFLIQYYNGEERAKGNILERFSAQQFPDLHSELNLSSLELGDSALYFCASSVEGNGETQYFGPGTRLLVL.

The rearrangement links TRBV20-1 to TRBJ1-5; a weak D match, TRBD1 (5 bases). The CDR3 has 13 amino acids. Germline CDR1 DFQATT, CDR2 SNEGSKA (reference sequence). V was cut by 5 bases and J by 3 bases, with 11 bases left in between. CDR3 loop: CSAGGDSNQPQHF. Written as DNA, the CDR3 is TGCAGTGCTGGAGGGGATTCCAATCAGCCCCAGCATTTT.

This chain uses TRBV6-1 with TRBJ1-2; D not certain. Germline CDR1 is MNHNS and CDR2 is SASEGT. This CDR3 region has 14 residues. Between the trimmed V and J ends, which lost 4 bases and 2 bases, there was a span of 11 bases. The CDR3 DNA is TGTGCCAGCAGTGGCTATCAGGCAAACTATGGCTACACCTTC. This sequence encodes CASSGYQANYGYTF.

This clonotype has just a few counts. The chain employs TRBV2 and TRBJ2-2, with TRBD1 identical over 11 bases. V shed 7 bases, J shed 4 bases, and the junction held 8 bases outside the gene matches. Germline V lookup: CDR1 SNHLY, CDR2 FYNNEI. CDR3 size: 16 residues. The CDR3 region is CASTLDRGPVTGELFF. CDR3 nucleotide sequence: TGTGCCAGCACCCTGGACAGGGGGCCGGTCACCGGGGAGCTGTTTTTT.

This chain connects TRBV5-1 to TRBJ2-4; D gene ambiguous. V was trimmed by 0 bases and J by 6 bases, leaving 10 bases between them. Germline V lookup: CDR1 SGHRS, CDR2 YFSETQ. The CDR3 is 14 residues long. The CDR3 DNA follows: TGCGCCAGCAGCTTGGATCTGGCGATAAACATTCAGTACTTC. Its translation: CASSLDLAINIQYF.

The chain has TRBV5-1 and TRBJ1-2, with TRBD1 matching over 10 bases. The germline gives CDR1 SGHRS, CDR2 YFSETQ. After removal of 5 bases from V and 7 bases from J, the junction contained 8 bases not matched to a gene. The CDR3 is 14 amino acids. In nucleotides, the CDR3 is TGCGCCAGCAGACCCGGGACAGGGGTGTTTGGCTACACCTTC. Encoded protein: CASRPGTGVFGYTF.

This rearrangement joins TRBV4-1 to TRBJ2-7; D may be TRBD1 (6 bases). Germline assignment: CDR1 MGHRA and CDR2 YSYEKL. The CDR3 sequence is 15 residues long. V gave up 1 base and J gave up 0 bases, with 10 bases separating them. The CDR3 reads CASSQVAQGSYEQYF. The CDR3 DNA reads TGCGCCAGCAGCCAAGTAGCACAGGGCTCCTACGAGCAGTACTTC.

This clonotype appeared a few times. The V and J genes are TRBV12-3 or TRBV12-4 and TRBJ2-4; no definite D call. The CDR3 consists of 15 residues. V was trimmed by 8 bases and J by 0 bases, leaving 14 bases between them. The CDR3 sequence is CASSHGSQAKNIQYF. The CDR3 coding sequence is TGTGCCAGCTCGCATGGGTCCCAAGCCAAAAACATTCAGTACTTC.